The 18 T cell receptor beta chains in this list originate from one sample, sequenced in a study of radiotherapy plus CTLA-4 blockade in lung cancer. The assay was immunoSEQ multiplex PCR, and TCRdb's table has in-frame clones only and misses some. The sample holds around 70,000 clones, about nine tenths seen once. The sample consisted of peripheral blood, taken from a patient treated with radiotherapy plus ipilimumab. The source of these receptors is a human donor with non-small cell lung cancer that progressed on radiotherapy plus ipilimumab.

CDR3 sequence: CASSFLRPSGRAVDTQYF. CDR3 bases: TGTGCCAGCAGCTTCTTACGTCCTAGCGGGAGGGCCGTAGATACGCAGTATTTT. V and J are TRBV7-6 and TRBJ2-3, with 12 bases matching TRBD2. The CDR3 has 18 amino acids. Trimming cost V 3 bases and J 5 bases; bases outside gene matches: 12. In germline, CDR1 is SGHVS, CDR2 FNYEAQ.

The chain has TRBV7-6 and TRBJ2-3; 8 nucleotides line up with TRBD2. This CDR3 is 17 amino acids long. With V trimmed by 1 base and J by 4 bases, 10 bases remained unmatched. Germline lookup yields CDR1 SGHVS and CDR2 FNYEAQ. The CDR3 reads CASSLVIAGGMADTQYF. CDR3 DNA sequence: TGTGCCAGCAGCTTAGTGATCGCGGGAGGAATGGCAGATACGCAGTATTTT.

The CDR3 DNA follows: TGCGCCAGCAGCTGGAGACTAGCGGGAGGTTGGGATGAGCAGTTCTTC. This encodes CASSWRLAGGWDEQFF. The V gene is TRBV5-1, the J gene TRBJ2-1; 13 bases line up with TRBD2. There are 16 residues in the CDR3. The J segment lost 8 bases and the V segment lost 3 bases, leaving 8 bases of the junction unmatched. Germline V gene sequence: CDR1 SGHRS, CDR2 YFSETQ.

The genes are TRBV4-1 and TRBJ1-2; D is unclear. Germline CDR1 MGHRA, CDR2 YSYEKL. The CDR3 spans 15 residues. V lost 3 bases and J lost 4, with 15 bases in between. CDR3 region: CASSQTTVSSYGYTF. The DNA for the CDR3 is TGCGCCAGCAGCCAGACAACAGTTTCGAGCTATGGCTACACCTTC.

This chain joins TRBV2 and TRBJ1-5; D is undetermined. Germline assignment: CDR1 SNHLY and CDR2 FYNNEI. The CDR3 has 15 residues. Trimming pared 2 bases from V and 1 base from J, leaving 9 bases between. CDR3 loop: CASSEYVFSNQPQHF. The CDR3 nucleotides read TGTGCCAGCAGTGAATACGTCTTCAGCAATCAGCCCCAGCATTTT.

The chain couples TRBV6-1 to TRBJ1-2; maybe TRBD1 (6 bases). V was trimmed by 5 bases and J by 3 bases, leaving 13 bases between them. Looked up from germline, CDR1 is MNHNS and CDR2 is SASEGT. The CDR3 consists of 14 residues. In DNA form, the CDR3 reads TGTGCCAGCAGTACACAGGGCAGGGACTATGGCTACACCTTC. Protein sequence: CASSTQGRDYGYTF.

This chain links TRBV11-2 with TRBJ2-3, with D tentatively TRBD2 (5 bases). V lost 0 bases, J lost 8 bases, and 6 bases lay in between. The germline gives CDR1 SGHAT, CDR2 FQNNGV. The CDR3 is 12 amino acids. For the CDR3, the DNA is TGTGCCAGCAGCTTAGACGAGGGTACGCAGTATTTT. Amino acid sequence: CASSLDEGTQYF. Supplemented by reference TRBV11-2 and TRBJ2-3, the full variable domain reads EAGVAQSPRYKIIEKRQSVAFWCNPISGHATLYWYQQILGQGPKLLIQFQNNGVVDDSQLPKDRFSAERLKGVDSTLKIQPAKLEDSAVYLCASSLDEGTQYFGPGTRLTVL.

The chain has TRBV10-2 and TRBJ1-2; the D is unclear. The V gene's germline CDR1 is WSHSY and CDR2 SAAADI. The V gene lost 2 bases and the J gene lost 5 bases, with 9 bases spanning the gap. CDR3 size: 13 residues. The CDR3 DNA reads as TGCGCCAGCAGTGAGAATGGAAAATATGGCTACACCTTC. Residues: CASSENGKYGYTF.

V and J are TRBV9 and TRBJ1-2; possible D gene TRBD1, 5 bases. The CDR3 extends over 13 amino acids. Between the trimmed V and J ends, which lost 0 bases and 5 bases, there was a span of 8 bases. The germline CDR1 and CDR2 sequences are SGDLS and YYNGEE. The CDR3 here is CASSVGDSYGYTF. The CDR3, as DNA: TGTGCCAGCAGCGTAGGCGACAGTTATGGCTACACCTTC.

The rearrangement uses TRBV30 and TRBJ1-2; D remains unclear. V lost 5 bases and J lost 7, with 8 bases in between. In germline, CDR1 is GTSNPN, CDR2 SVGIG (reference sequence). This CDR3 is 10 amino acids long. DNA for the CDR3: TGTGCCTGGTACGGGCTTGGCTACACCTTC. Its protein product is CAWYGLGYTF.

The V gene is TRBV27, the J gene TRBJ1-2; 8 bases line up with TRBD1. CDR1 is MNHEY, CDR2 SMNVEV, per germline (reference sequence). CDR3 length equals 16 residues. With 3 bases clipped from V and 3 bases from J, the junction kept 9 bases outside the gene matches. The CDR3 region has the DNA TGTGCCAGCAGTTTTATACCGGGACAGGATTACTATGGCTACACCTTC. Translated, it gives CASSFIPGQDYYGYTF.

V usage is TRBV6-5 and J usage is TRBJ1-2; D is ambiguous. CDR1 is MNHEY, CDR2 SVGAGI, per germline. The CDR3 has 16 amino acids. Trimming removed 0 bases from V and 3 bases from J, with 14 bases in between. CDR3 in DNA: TGTGCCAGCAGTTACTCGGGCGTTTTGGGAGACTATGGCTACACCTTC. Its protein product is CASSYSGVLGDYGYTF.

The CDR3 reads CATSRDFGVDEQFF. Here the CDR3 DNA reads TGTGCCACCAGCAGAGATTTCGGGGTGGATGAGCAGTTCTTC. V and J are TRBV15 and TRBJ2-1; TRBD2 is a possible D gene (5 bases). The CDR3 runs 14 residues. Germline CDR1 is LNHNV and CDR2 is YYDKDF (reference sequence). Trimming removed 0 bases from V and 8 bases from J, with 11 bases in between.

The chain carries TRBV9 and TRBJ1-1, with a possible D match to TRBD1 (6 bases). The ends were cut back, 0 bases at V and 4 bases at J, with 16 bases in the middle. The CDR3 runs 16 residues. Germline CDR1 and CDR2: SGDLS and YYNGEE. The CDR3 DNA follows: TGTGCCAGCAGCGTAGGGGACATTGGGACGGGCACTGAAGCTTTCTTT. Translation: CASSVGDIGTGTEAFF.

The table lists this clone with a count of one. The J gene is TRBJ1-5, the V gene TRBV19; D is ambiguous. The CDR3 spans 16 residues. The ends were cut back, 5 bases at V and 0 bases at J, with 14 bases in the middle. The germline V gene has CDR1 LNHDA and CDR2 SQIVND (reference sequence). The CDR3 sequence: CASSHPRRGSNQPQHF. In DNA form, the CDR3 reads TGTGCCAGTAGTCACCCTCGGCGAGGTAGCAATCAGCCCCAGCATTTT.

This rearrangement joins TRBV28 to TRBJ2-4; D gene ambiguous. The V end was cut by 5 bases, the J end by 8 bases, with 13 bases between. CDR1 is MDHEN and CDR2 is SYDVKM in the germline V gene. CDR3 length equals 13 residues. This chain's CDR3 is CASSPPQGHIQYF. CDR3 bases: TGTGCCAGCAGTCCCCCCCAAGGGCACATTCAGTACTTC.

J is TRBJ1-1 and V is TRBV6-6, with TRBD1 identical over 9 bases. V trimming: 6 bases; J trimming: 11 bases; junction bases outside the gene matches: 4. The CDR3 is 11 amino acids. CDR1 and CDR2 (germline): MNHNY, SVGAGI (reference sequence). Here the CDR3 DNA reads TGTGCCAGCAGAAGGGACAGGGACGCTTTCTTT. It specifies CASRRDRDAFF.

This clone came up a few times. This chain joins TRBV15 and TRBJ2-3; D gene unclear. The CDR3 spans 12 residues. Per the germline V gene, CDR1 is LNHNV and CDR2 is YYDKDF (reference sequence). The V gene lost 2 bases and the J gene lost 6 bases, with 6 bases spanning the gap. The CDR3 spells CATSRSLDTQYF. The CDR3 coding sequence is TGTGCCACCAGCAGATCGTTGGATACGCAGTATTTT.